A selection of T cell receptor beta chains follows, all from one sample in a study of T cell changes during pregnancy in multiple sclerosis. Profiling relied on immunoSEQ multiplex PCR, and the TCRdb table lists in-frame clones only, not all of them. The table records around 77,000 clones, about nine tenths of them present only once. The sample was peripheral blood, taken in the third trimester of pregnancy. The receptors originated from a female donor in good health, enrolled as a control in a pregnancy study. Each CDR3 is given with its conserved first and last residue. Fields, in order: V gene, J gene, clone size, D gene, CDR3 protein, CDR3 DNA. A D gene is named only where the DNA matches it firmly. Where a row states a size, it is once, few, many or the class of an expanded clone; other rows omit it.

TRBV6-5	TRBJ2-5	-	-	CASSYRTDQETQYF	TGTGCCAGCAGTTATCGGACAGATCAAGAGACCCAGTACTTC
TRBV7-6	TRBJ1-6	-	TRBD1	CASSLVPTGGNSPLHF	TGTGCCAGCAGCTTAGTCCCGACAGGGGGAAATTCACCCCTCCACTTT
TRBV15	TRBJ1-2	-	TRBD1	CATSSPDRGPNYGYTF	TGTGCCACCAGCAGCCCGGACAGGGGCCCAAACTATGGCTACACCTTC
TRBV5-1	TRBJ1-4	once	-	CASSPGPGDEKLFF	TGCGCCAGCAGCCCCGGGCCCGGGGATGAAAAACTGTTTTTT
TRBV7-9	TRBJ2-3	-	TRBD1	CASSLRGRGQEDTQYF	TGTGCCAGCAGCTTACGGGGCAGGGGGCAGGAAGATACGCAGTATTTT
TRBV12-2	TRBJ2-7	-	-	CASRSRGPTSGGYTYEQYF	TGTGCAAGTCGCTCCCGGGGGCCGACTAGCGGGGGGTATACCTACGAGCAGTACTTC
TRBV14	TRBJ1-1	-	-	CASSQSIVTAEAFF	TGTGCCAGCAGCCAGTCCATAGTCACCGCTGAAGCTTTCTTT
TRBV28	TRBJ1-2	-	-	CASRRGPNYGYTF	TGTGCCAGCAGGCGGGGTCCCAACTATGGCTACACCTTC
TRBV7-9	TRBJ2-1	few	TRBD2	CASSLPSSGVFF	TGTGCCAGCAGCTTACCCTCTAGCGGGGTGTTCTTC
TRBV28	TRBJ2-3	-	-	CASRPAGLRADTQYF	TGTGCCAGCAGGCCTGCAGGGCTTAGAGCAGATACGCAGTATTTT
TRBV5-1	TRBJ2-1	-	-	CASNYVPPVEFYGFF	TGCGCCAGCAATTACGTACCCCCCGTCGAATTCTACGGGTTCTTC
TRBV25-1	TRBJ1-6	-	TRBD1	CASSDLRDRDSYNSPLHF	TGTGCCAGCAGTGACCTCCGGGACAGGGACTCCTATAATTCACCCCTCCACTTT
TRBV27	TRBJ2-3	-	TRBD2	CASSIAGGLTDTQYF	TGTGCCAGCAGTATAGCGGGAGGGCTCACAGATACGCAGTATTTT
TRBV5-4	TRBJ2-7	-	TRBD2	CASSLGGGRNYEQYF	TGTGCCAGCAGCTTGGGGGGGGGACGAAACTACGAGCAGTACTTC
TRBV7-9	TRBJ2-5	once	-	CASSYRGGPQETQYF	TGTGCCAGCAGCTACAGGGGGGGACCCCAAGAGACCCAGTACTTC
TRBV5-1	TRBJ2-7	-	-	CASSSESEQYF	TGCGCCAGCAGCTCCGAGTCCGAGCAGTACTTC
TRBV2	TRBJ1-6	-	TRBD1	CASTMRQGNSPLHF	TGTGCCAGCACCATGAGACAGGGGAATTCACCCCTCCACTTT
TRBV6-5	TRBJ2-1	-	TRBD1	CASRPPGQLYNEQFF	TGTGCCAGCAGGCCCCCGGGACAGCTCTACAATGAGCAGTTCTTC
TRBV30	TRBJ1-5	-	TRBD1	CAWSPTGAPYSNQPQHF	TGTGCCTGGAGCCCGACAGGGGCCCCGTATAGCAATCAGCCCCAGCATTTT
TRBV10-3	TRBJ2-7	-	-	CAISESEEGFYEQYF	TGTGCCATCAGTGAGTCGGAGGAGGGCTTCTACGAGCAGTACTTC
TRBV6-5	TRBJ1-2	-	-	CAVGRDWDYGYTF	TGTGCCGTCGGGAGGGATTGGGACTATGGCTACACCTTC
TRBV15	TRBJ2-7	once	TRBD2	CATSGTSGNYEQYF	TGTGCCACCAGCGGGACTAGCGGGAACTACGAGCAGTACTTC
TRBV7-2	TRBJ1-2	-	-	CASSLGGNNYGYTF	TGTGCCAGCAGCTTAGGTGGCAATAACTATGGCTACACCTTC
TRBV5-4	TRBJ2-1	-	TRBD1	CASSLGGQGINEQFF	TGTGCCAGCAGCTTGGGGGGACAGGGGATAAATGAGCAGTTCTTC
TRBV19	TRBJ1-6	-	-	CASSPQRGWTYNSPLHF	TGTGCCAGTAGTCCCCAGCGCGGGTGGACCTATAATTCACCCCTCCACTTT
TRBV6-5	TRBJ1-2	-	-	CASGLGVYGYTF	TGTGCCAGCGGATTGGGCGTCTATGGCTACACCTTC
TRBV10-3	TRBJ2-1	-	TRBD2	CAISAPSGGSYNEQFF	TGTGCCATCAGTGCGCCTAGCGGGGGGTCTTACAATGAGCAGTTCTTC
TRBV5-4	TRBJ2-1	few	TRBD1	CASSPRGQGEARVYNEQFF	TGTGCCAGCAGCCCCCGAGGACAGGGCGAGGCGCGAGTATACAATGAGCAGTTCTTC
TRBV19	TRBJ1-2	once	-	CASSIGRGAAGYTF	TGTGCCAGTAGTATAGGGCGGGGGGCAGCTGGCTACACCTTC
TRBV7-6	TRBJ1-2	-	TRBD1	CASSPRQGSYGYTF	TGTGCCAGCAGCCCACGACAGGGCAGCTATGGCTACACCTTC
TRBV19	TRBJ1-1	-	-	CASAPRRDTVNTEAFF	TGTGCCAGTGCACCCCGCCGGGACACGGTCAACACTGAAGCTTTCTTT
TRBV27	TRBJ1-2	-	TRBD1	CASSFLGQLNYGYTF	TGTGCCAGCAGCTTCCTGGGACAGCTTAACTATGGCTACACCTTC
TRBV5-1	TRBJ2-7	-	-	CASSLGLGDYEQYF	TGCGCCAGCAGCTTGGGTCTCGGGGACTACGAGCAGTACTTC
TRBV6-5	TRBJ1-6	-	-	CASSYDISSYNSPLHF	TGTGCCAGCAGTTACGACATAAGCTCCTATAATTCACCCCTCCACTTT
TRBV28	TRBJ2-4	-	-	CASSTGQLLAKNIQYF	TGTGCCAGCAGTACTGGACAGTTACTAGCCAAAAACATTCAGTACTTC
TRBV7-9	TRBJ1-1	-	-	CASSPRVNTEAFF	TGTGCCAGCAGCCCTCGAGTGAACACTGAAGCTTTCTTT
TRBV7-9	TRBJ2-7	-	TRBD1	CASTFRGTYEQYF	TGTGCCAGCACCTTCAGGGGGACCTACGAGCAGTACTTC
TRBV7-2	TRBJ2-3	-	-	CASTSADTQYF	TGTGCCAGCACGAGCGCAGATACGCAGTATTTT
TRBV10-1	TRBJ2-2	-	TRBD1	CASSESDMTGGDAGELFF	TGCGCCAGCAGTGAGTCGGATATGACAGGGGGGGATGCCGGGGAGCTGTTTTTT
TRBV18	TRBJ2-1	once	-	CASSPPGSSYNEQFF	TGTGCCAGCTCACCACCGGGCAGCTCCTACAATGAGCAGTTCTTC
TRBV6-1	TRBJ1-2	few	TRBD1	CASRGQGASNYGYTF	TGTGCCAGCAGGGGACAGGGGGCATCTAACTATGGCTACACCTTC
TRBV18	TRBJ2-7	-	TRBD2	CASSLGTSGGAYEQYF	TGTGCCAGCTCACTTGGGACTAGCGGGGGGGCGTACGAGCAGTACTTC
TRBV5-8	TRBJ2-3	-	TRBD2	CASSWAGESADTQYF	TGTGCCAGCAGCTGGGCGGGAGAATCGGCGGATACGCAGTATTTT
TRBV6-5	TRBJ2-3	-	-	CASSYGETGPDTQYF	TGTGCCAGCAGTTACGGGGAAACAGGGCCAGATACGCAGTATTTT
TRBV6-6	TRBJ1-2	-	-	CASSSWTPGGGYTF	TGTGCCAGCAGTTCCTGGACTCCTGGGGGGGGCTACACCTTC
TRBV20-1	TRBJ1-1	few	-	CSARRSLEAFF	TGCAGTGCTAGACGCAGTCTTGAAGCTTTCTTT
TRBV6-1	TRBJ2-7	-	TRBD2	CAIRLAGPYEQYF	TGTGCCATTAGACTAGCGGGGCCCTACGAGCAGTACTTC
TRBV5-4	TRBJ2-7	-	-	CASSLGRISGSYEQYF	TGTGCCAGCAGCTTGGGTCGGATTAGCGGATCCTACGAGCAGTACTTC
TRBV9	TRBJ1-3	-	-	CASSPRTFPSGNTIYF	TGTGCCAGCAGCCCCCGGACATTTCCCTCTGGAAACACCATATATTTT